The 19 T cell receptor beta chains listed next were all sequenced from one sample in a study of memory CD4+ T cells and cytomegalovirus serostatus. Single viable CD3+CD4+CD8-CD45RO+ cells were sorted as the memory CD4+ T cells. Generated by immunoSEQ multiplex PCR, the TCRdb table keeps only in-frame clones and is missing some. The sample comprises around 53,000 clones, about three quarters of which are singletons, and 1.1% to 1.5% rests with the top ten. Input material: memory CD4+ T cells from blood. Every receptor here comes from an adult in good health and CMV-seropositive.

The chain couples TRBV7-2 to TRBJ1-2; TRBD1 aligns across 7 bases. The CDR3 covers 14 residues. J lost 7 bases, V lost 5 bases, and 10 bases had no gene match. CDR1 SGHTA and CDR2 FQGNSA come from the germline V gene. CDR3 DNA sequence: TGTGCCAGCAGCCGTAGGGGGCGGGGGGGTGGCTACACCTTC. Translating it yields CASSRRGRGGGYTF.

The chain has TRBV28 and TRBJ2-1; TRBD1 might be the D (6 bases). V lost 4 bases and J lost 0, with 16 bases in between. This CDR3 spans 17 amino acids. CDR1 MDHEN and CDR2 SYDVKM come from the germline V gene. CDR3 bases: TGTGCCAGCAGTTCCTTCCGGGACACGAGCTCCTACAATGAGCAGTTCTTC. It translates to CASSSFRDTSSYNEQFF.

Note on this clone: Within the sample, other DNA sequences also encode this same CDR3. The V and J genes are TRBV2 and TRBJ1-1; no firm D call. V was shortened by 1 base and J by 2 bases, with 8 bases between the two germline ends. Germline assignment: CDR1 SNHLY and CDR2 FYNNEI. The CDR3 loop spans 14 amino acids. DNA of the CDR3: TGTGCCAGCAGTGAAGTGGGGTTTAACACTGAAGCTTTCTTT. It encodes CASSEVGFNTEAFF.

The V call is TRBV28, the J call TRBJ1-6, with 7 nucleotides matching TRBD1. This CDR3 has 15 residues. CDR1 and CDR2 from the germline V gene are MDHEN and SYDVKM. J was trimmed by 0 bases and V by 8 bases; bases with no gene match: 4. This CDR3 reads CASVQGSSYNSPLHF. CDR3 DNA sequence: TGTGCCAGCGTACAGGGGAGCTCCTATAATTCACCCCTCCACTTT.

The chain joins TRBV5-1 to TRBJ2-3; D may be TRBD1 or TRBD2 (5 bases each). The CDR3 runs 13 residues. From germline, CDR1 is SGHRS and CDR2 YFSETQ. V was trimmed by 1 base and J by 9 bases, leaving 12 bases between them. CDR3 region: CASSLRDRDTQYF. In DNA, the CDR3 is TGCGCCAGCAGCTTGAGGGATAGGGACACGCAGTATTTT. Complete variable domain (other parts from reference TRBV5-1 and TRBJ2-3): KAGVTQTPRYLIKTRGQQVTLSCSPISGHRSVSWYQQTPGQGLQFLFEYFSETQRNKGNFPGRFSGRQFSNSRSEMNVSTLELGDSALYLCASSLRDRDTQYFGPGTRLTVL.

This CDR3 is CASRDSYEQYF. DNA of the CDR3: TGTGCCTCCAGGGATTCCTACGAGCAGTACTTC. The rearrangement joins TRBV30 to TRBJ2-7; the D gene is possibly TRBD1 (5 bases). V gave up 7 bases and J gave up 1 base, with 8 bases separating them. Germline V CDR1 and CDR2: GTSNPN, SVGIG (reference sequence). The CDR3 runs 11 residues.

The chain recombines TRBV5-1 with TRBJ2-5, with 7 bases identical to TRBD1. CDR1 is SGHRS and CDR2 is YFSETQ in the germline V gene. Unmatched junction bases numbered 9, after V lost 5 bases and J lost 5 bases. This CDR3 has 14 residues. The CDR3, as DNA: TGCGCCAGCAGGCCGGGACAGCCAAGGGAGACCCAGTACTTC. Protein: CASRPGQPRETQYF.

The chain carries TRBV4-1 and TRBJ1-2; D gene unclear. Germline V CDR1 and CDR2: MGHRA, YSYEKL. The CDR3 has 13 residues. V was clipped by 0 bases and J by 8 bases, with 10 bases between them. In nucleotides, the CDR3 is TGCGCCAGCAGCCAAGAAGCGCGGTGGGGCTACACCTTC. It encodes CASSQEARWGYTF.

This rearrangement joins TRBV9 to TRBJ2-1; either TRBD1 or TRBD2 may supply D (6 bases each). The CDR3 sequence is 15 residues long. Germline V gives CDR1 SGDLS, CDR2 YYNGEE. V was pared by 0 bases and J by 3 bases, with 10 bases between. The CDR3 loop is CASSVVGGIYNEQFF. DNA for the CDR3: TGTGCCAGCAGCGTAGTAGGGGGGATCTACAATGAGCAGTTCTTC.

The V gene is TRBV29-1, the J gene TRBJ2-7, with 8 positions matching TRBD2. J gave up 5 bases and V 6 bases, and 15 bases lay outside the gene matches. The CDR3 sequence is 15 residues long. Germline CDR1 reads SQVTM; CDR2 reads ANQGSEA. CDR3 in amino acids: CSVPVSGKLSNEQYF. In DNA form, the CDR3 reads TGCAGCGTCCCCGTTAGCGGGAAGTTATCTAACGAGCAGTACTTC.

This chain links TRBV30 with TRBJ1-1; a possible D gene is TRBD1 (5 bases). The CDR3 is 15 residues long. CDR1 and CDR2 (germline): GTSNPN, SVGIG (reference sequence). V shed 4 bases and J shed 0 bases, with 15 bases lying between them. For the CDR3, the DNA is TGTGCCTGGACCACCAAGGGGCAGTTGAACACTGAAGCTTTCTTT. Protein sequence: CAWTTKGQLNTEAFF.

The rearrangement uses TRBV5-4 and TRBJ2-3; 9 bases line up with TRBD1. The V segment lost 4 bases and the J segment 5 bases; nucleotides outside the gene matches: 11. Germline V gives CDR1 SGHNT, CDR2 YYREEE (reference sequence). The CDR3 consists of 16 residues. The CDR3, as DNA: TGTGCCAGCAGCCCGGCGGGACAGGGATTTGGAGATACGCAGTATTTT. This gives the protein CASSPAGQGFGDTQYF.

The chain combines TRBV19 with TRBJ1-6; D unclear. The CDR3 runs 15 residues. Germline values: CDR1 LNHDA, CDR2 SQIVND (reference sequence). V lost 7 bases, J lost 0 bases, and 10 bases lay in between. The CDR3 sequence: CASKVMSSYNSPLHF. CDR3 in DNA: TGTGCCAGTAAAGTGATGAGCTCCTATAATTCACCCCTCCACTTT.

This clone was found a few times. This rearrangement joins TRBV15 to TRBJ2-5; a possible D gene is TRBD1 (6 bases). V gave up 0 bases and J gave up 10 bases, with 15 bases separating them. The CDR3 extends over 14 amino acids. CDR1 and CDR2 (germline): LNHNV, YYDKDF (reference sequence). The CDR3 DNA sequence: TGTGCCACCAGCAGAGATCTCGGGCAGGGGAGCCAGTACTTC. Translated, it gives CATSRDLGQGSQYF. Drawing the rest from reference TRBV15 and TRBJ2-5, the complete variable domain is DAMVIQNPRYQVTQFGKPVTLSCSQTLNHNVMYWYQQKSSQAPKLLFHYYDKDFNNEADTPDNFQSRRPNTSFCFLDIRSPGLGDTAMYLCATSRDLGQGSQYFGPGTRLLVL.

The chain joins TRBV28 to TRBJ2-7, with D maybe TRBD2 (5 bases). Looked up from germline, CDR1 is MDHEN and CDR2 is SYDVKM. The CDR3 extends over 14 amino acids. V was clipped by 1 base and J by 0 bases, with 7 bases between them. CDR3: CASSLFRGSYEQYF. As DNA, the CDR3 is TGTGCCAGCAGTTTATTTCGGGGCTCCTACGAGCAGTACTTC. Variable domain in full (rest from reference TRBV28 and TRBJ2-7): DVKVTQSSRYLVKRTGEKVFLECVQDMDHENMFWYRQDPGLGLRLIYFSYDVKMKEKGDIPEGYSVSREKKERFSLILESASTNQTSMYLCASSLFRGSYEQYFGPGTRLTVT.

This clone was detected a few times. The chain recombines TRBV5-1 with TRBJ2-4; TRBD1 might be the D (5 bases). Germline CDR1 reads SGHRS; CDR2 reads YFSETQ. The germline V and J ends were trimmed by 0 bases and 6 bases, with 13 bases remaining between them. CDR3 size: 15 residues. The DNA of the CDR3 is TGCGCCAGCAGCTTGGAGGGGCTAGGCGGAAACATTCAGTACTTC. This sequence encodes CASSLEGLGGNIQYF.

A few counts support this clone. This rearrangement joins TRBV6-5 to TRBJ1-1, with 10 bases matching TRBD1. The V gene end was trimmed by 0 bases and the J gene end by 6 bases; junction bases not matched to a gene: 4. This CDR3 contains 15 residues. Germline V CDR1 and CDR2: MNHEY, SVGAGI. This CDR3 is CASSYSVGQGPEAFF. DNA of the CDR3: TGTGCCAGCAGTTACTCGGTGGGACAGGGGCCTGAAGCTTTCTTT.

This clone was seen a single time. V gene TRBV5-1 combines with J gene TRBJ2-1; 8 bases fit TRBD1. After removal of 4 bases from V and 2 bases from J, the junction contained 11 bases not matched to a gene. Germline V CDR1 and CDR2: SGHRS, YFSETQ. The CDR3 totals 17 residues. CDR3: CASSRQTGARTYNEQFF. In DNA, the CDR3 is TGCGCCAGCAGCCGCCAGACAGGGGCCAGAACCTACAATGAGCAGTTCTTC.

This rearrangement joins TRBV19 to TRBJ2-1; TRBD2 might be the D (5 bases). This CDR3 spans 16 amino acids. Trimming shortened V by 5 bases and J by 4 bases, and 18 bases separated the two germline ends. The V gene's germline CDR1 is LNHDA and CDR2 SQIVND (reference sequence). CDR3 DNA: TGTGCCAGTAGTCCCGGTTGGGGAGAAGGGTACAATGAGCAGTTCTTC. This gives the protein CASSPGWGEGYNEQFF.